The 17 T cell receptor beta chains listed next were all sequenced from one sample in a study of T-cell reconstitution after alpha-beta-depleted transplantation in children. TCRbeta library preparation incorporated unique molecular identifiers. One entry per CDR3 protein, called by TCRdb with MiXCR from the PCR reads. Among 900,000 or so distinct CDR3 sequences listed, about 15% were seen once. Material: PBMCs, mostly from graft donor cells, obtained 360 days after TCRalphabeta/CD19-depleted stem cell transplant. The receptors derive from a male patient younger than 18 who had a stem cell transplant for acute lymphoblastic leukemia, so the T cells may come from the graft donor.

The chain links TRBV29-1 to TRBJ1-2, with 9 bases fitting TRBD1. Germline-derived CDR1 and CDR2 are SQVTM and ANQGSEA. This CDR3 has 13 amino acids. V was clipped by 3 bases and J by 8 bases; unmatched bases: 7. The CDR3 nucleotides read TGCAGCGTTGACGCCGGGACAGGGAGGGGCTACACCTTC. It yields the protein CSVDAGTGRGYTF.

This clonotype has ten or more counts. One junction end disagrees with the germline gene, perhaps due to a read error. The genes are TRBV9 and TRBJ1-5, with D tentatively TRBD1 (5 bases). This CDR3 contains 15 residues. CDR1 and CDR2 (germline): SGDLS, YYNGEE. CDR3 in DNA: TGTGCCAGCAGCGTAGGGTGGAGGGGCAAACAGCCCCAGCATTTT. This gives the protein CASSVGWRGKQPQHF. Together with reference TRBV9 and TRBJ1-5, the CDR3 gives the full variable domain: DSGVTQTPKHLITATGQRVTLRCSPRSGDLSVYWYQQSLDQGLQFLIQYYNGEERAKGNILERFSAQQFPDLHSELNLSSLELGDSALYFCASSVGWRGKQPQHFGDGTRLSIL.

The CDR3 sequence: CASSQVLAVSYEQFF. DNA of the CDR3: TGCGCCAGCAGCCAGGTACTAGCGGTCTCCTACGAGCAGTTCTTC. The rearrangement uses TRBV4-1 and TRBJ2-7, with 8 positions matching TRBD2. The J call may not be correct, given that the DNA end is closer to TRBJ2-1. Germline-derived CDR1 and CDR2 are MGHRA and YSYEKL. The CDR3 runs to 15 residues.

J is TRBJ2-1 and V is TRBV7-6; D might be TRBD2 (6 bases). Trimming pared 0 bases from V and 4 bases from J, leaving 10 bases between. Germline V gene lookup returns CDR1 SGHVS and CDR2 FNYEAQ. The CDR3 loop spans 15 amino acids. The DNA for the CDR3 is TGTGCCAGCAGCTTAGCAGCTAGCGCTTACAATGAGCAGTTCTTC. This sequence encodes CASSLAASAYNEQFF.

This clonotype has just a few counts. This chain links TRBV7-8 with TRBJ2-1; 11 positions agree with TRBD2. The CDR3 runs 15 residues. Germline V gene sequence: CDR1 SGHVS, CDR2 FQNEAQ. V lost 3 bases to trimming and J lost 6 bases; unmatched junction nucleotides: 4. CDR3 bases: TGTGCCAGCAGCTTCCCTAGCGGGGGGACCAATGAGCAGTTCTTC. Amino acid sequence: CASSFPSGGTNEQFF.

V and J are TRBV4-1 and TRBJ2-1; 16 bases agree with TRBD2. Germline V gives CDR1 MGHRA, CDR2 YSYEKL. Germline trimming cut 3 bases from V and 7 bases from J; bases unmatched to any gene: 3. The CDR3 consists of 16 residues. CDR3 sequence reads: CASSQGTSGRVNEQFF. The CDR3 DNA reads TGCGCCAGCAGCCAGGGGACTAGCGGGAGGGTAAATGAGCAGTTCTTC.

There are a few counts of this clonotype. This chain joins TRBV18 and TRBJ2-7; 11 bases fit TRBD2. Germline CDR1 reads KGHSH; CDR2 reads LQKENI. The CDR3 has 18 amino acids. The trim removed 1 base at V and 0 bases at J, leaving 8 bases unmatched. CDR3 protein: CASSPRPSGRHRSYEQYF. As DNA, the CDR3 is TGTGCCAGCTCACCACGGCCTAGCGGGAGGCATCGCTCCTACGAGCAGTACTTC.

The CDR3 nucleotides are TGCAGCGTCGCCTCGGGACTTTCCTACGAGCAGTACTTC. Translation: CSVASGLSYEQYF. The V call is TRBV29-1, the J call TRBJ2-7, with D possibly being TRBD2 (6 bases). The CDR3 loop spans 13 amino acids. Germline V gene sequence: CDR1 SQVTM, CDR2 ANQGSEA. With 6 bases removed from V and 1 base from J, the gap between germline ends came to 13 bases.

As to this clonotype: This may arise from a read error, as a much more abundant clone is one base away. The chain couples TRBV12-3 or TRBV12-4 to TRBJ2-7; 9 positions agree with TRBD1. The CDR3 runs 13 residues. Trimming cost V 6 bases and J 3 bases; bases outside gene matches: 3. The CDR3 protein is CASRRTGVYEQYF. DNA of the CDR3: TGTGCCAGCAGGAGGACAGGGGTCTACGAGCAGTACTTC.

The chain uses TRBV5-1 and TRBJ2-7; 9 positions agree with TRBD1. This CDR3 is 15 amino acids long. V gave up 1 base and J gave up 6 bases; unmatched junction bases: 8. Per germline, CDR1 SGHRS and CDR2 YFSETQ. The CDR3 sequence is CASSLSPGQGGEQYF. CDR3 nucleotides: TGCGCCAGCAGCTTGTCTCCGGGACAGGGTGGCGAGCAGTACTTC. The whole variable domain, remainder taken from reference TRBV5-1 and TRBJ2-7, is KAGVTQTPRYLIKTRGQQVTLSCSPISGHRSVSWYQQTPGQGLQFLFEYFSETQRNKGNFPGRFSGRQFSNSRSEMNVSTLELGDSALYLCASSLSPGQGGEQYFGPGTRLTVT.

This clonotype was detected many times. This rearrangement joins TRBV7-9 to TRBJ2-1, with 16 positions matching TRBD2. CDR1 and CDR2 (germline): SEHNR, FQNEAQ (reference sequence). The ends lost 5 bases at V and 7 bases at J; junction bases unmatched: 8. CDR3 size: 17 residues. Written as DNA, the CDR3 is TGTGCCAGCAGCCTGAAGGGACTAGCGGGAGGGGAGAATGAGCAGTTCTTC. Amino acid sequence: CASSLKGLAGGENEQFF.

This clonotype has just a few counts. This chain joins TRBV20-1 and TRBJ2-1; TRBD2 aligns across 8 bases. The germline V gene has CDR1 DFQATT and CDR2 SNEGSKA (reference sequence). The J segment lost 0 bases and the V segment lost 1 base, leaving 11 bases of the junction unmatched. The CDR3 runs 18 residues. CDR3 DNA: TGCAGTGCTAGAGGGGGAAATAGCGGGACCAGCTCCTACAATGAGCAGTTCTTC. Protein product: CSARGGNSGTSSYNEQFF.

This clonotype was detected ten times or more. The chain joins TRBV7-9 to TRBJ2-2, with TRBD2 matching 9 bases. The germline V gene encodes CDR1 SEHNR and CDR2 FQNEAQ (reference sequence). The V gene end was trimmed by 2 bases and the J gene end by 3 bases; junction bases not matched to a gene: 7. The CDR3 is made up of 17 amino acids. The DNA for the CDR3 is TGTGCCAGCAGCTTACGGCTAGCGGGAATGGACACCGGGGAGCTGTTTTTT. Its protein is CASSLRLAGMDTGELFF.

V and J are TRBV5-1 and TRBJ2-1; TRBD2 matches 7 bases. CDR3 length: 14 amino acids. Germline trimming cut 1 base from V and 10 bases from J; bases unmatched to any gene: 8. CDR1 and CDR2 (germline): SGHRS, YFSETQ. CDR3 loop: CASSLPSSGGEQFF. The CDR3 DNA follows: TGCGCCAGCAGCTTGCCCTCTAGCGGAGGGGAGCAGTTCTTC.

The table lists this clonotype with a few counts. This chain uses TRBV11-2 with TRBJ1-5; a possible D gene is TRBD1 (6 bases). From germline, CDR1 is SGHAT and CDR2 FQNNGV. CDR3 length: 16 residues. The V and J ends lost 5 bases and 4 bases respectively, with 18 bases between them. The chain's CDR3 is CASSPYGGLGNQPQHF. CDR3 coding DNA: TGTGCCAGCAGCCCCTATGGGGGCCTAGGAAATCAGCCCCAGCATTTT.

About this clonotype: The CDR3 does not end in the conserved phenylalanine or tryptophan, so this is likely a read error. The genes are TRBV15 and TRBJ2-1; tentatively, D is TRBD1 (6 bases). Trimming removed 2 bases from V and 3 bases from J, with 11 bases in between. CDR1 is LNHNV, CDR2 YYDKDF, per germline (reference sequence). This CDR3 comprises 15 residues. In DNA, the CDR3 is TGTGCCACCAGCAGAAGGGGACAACTCTACAATGAGCAGTTCATC. Protein sequence: CATSRRGQLYNEQFI.

The table lists this clonotype with a few counts. The chain is built from TRBV3-1 and TRBJ2-5; no clear D gene. The germline V gene encodes CDR1 LGHDT and CDR2 YNNKEL (reference sequence). The CDR3 extends over 13 amino acids. Trimming took off 4 bases at V and 2 bases at J, with 8 bases between the two ends. CDR3 sequence reads: CASSPFTQETQYF. The CDR3 nucleotides are TGTGCCAGCAGCCCCTTCACGCAAGAGACCCAGTACTTC.